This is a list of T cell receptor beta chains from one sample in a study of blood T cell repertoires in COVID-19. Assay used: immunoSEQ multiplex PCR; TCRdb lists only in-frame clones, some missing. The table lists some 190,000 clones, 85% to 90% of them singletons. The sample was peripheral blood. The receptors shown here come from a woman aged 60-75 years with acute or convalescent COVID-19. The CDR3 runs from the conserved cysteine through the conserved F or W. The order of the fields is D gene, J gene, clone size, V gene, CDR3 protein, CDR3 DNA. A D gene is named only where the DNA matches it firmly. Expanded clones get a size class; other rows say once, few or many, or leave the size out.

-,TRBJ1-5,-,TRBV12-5,CASGLGTGIINQPQHF,TGTGCTAGTGGTTTGGGCACGGGGATAATCAATCAGCCCCAGCATTTT
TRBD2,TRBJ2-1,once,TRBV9,CASSGALPGLAVPYNEQFF,TGTGCCAGCAGTGGCGCACTCCCGGGACTAGCGGTTCCCTACAATGAGCAGTTCTTC
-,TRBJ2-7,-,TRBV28,CASRSTYEQYF,TGTGCCAGCAGGTCTACCTACGAGCAGTACTTC
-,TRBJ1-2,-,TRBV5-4,CASSLYGQTSYGYTF,TGTGCCAGCAGCTTGTATGGGCAGACCTCCTATGGCTACACCTTC
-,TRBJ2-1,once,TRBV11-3,CASSPNHNEQFF,TGTGCCAGCAGCCCTAACCACAATGAGCAGTTCTTC
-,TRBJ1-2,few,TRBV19,CASRPQGSSNYGYTF,TGTGCCAGTAGGCCACAGGGATCGTCGAACTATGGCTACACCTTC
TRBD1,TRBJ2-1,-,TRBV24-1,CATSDPSRDRDNNEQFF,TGTGCCACCAGTGATCCGTCCCGGGACAGGGACAACAATGAGCAGTTCTTC
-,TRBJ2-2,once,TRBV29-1,CSVIETGNTGELFF,TGCAGCGTTATTGAGACAGGGAACACCGGGGAGCTGTTTTTT
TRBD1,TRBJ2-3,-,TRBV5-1,CASSPGTEGTQYF,TGCGCCAGCAGCCCGGGGACAGAGGGTACGCAGTATTTT
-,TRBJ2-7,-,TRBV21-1,CASSKIIRDYEQYF,TGTGCCAGCAGCAAAATCATACGAGACTACGAGCAGTACTTC
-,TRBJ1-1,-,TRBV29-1,CSVDVGGMNTEAFF,TGCAGCGTTGACGTTGGCGGAATGAACACTGAAGCTTTCTTT
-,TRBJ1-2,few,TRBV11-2,CASSSPGTYGYTF,TGTGCCAGCAGCTCCCCAGGTACCTATGGCTACACCTTC
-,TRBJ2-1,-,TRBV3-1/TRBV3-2,CASSQDPDNEQFF,TGTGCCAGCAGCCAAGATCCCGACAATGAGCAGTTCTTC
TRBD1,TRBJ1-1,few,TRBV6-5,CASRTGGQYTEAFF,TGTGCCAGCAGGACAGGGGGGCAGTACACTGAAGCTTTCTTT
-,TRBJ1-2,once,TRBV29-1,CSVADGVYGYTF,TGCAGCGTGGCGGACGGGGTCTATGGCTACACCTTC
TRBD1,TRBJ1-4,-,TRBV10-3,CAIQGEPNEKLFF,TGTGCCATTCAGGGGGAGCCTAATGAAAAACTGTTTTTT
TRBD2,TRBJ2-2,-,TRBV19,CASNRGGAGTGELFF,TGTGCCAGTAACCGGGGGGGCGCGGGCACCGGGGAGCTGTTTTTT
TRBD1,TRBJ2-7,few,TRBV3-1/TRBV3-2,CASSQGLGQGTYEQYF,TGTGCCAGCAGCCAAGGTTTGGGACAGGGCACCTACGAGCAGTACTTC
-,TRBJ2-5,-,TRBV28,CASSIEETQYF,TGTGCCAGCAGTATCGAAGAGACCCAGTACTTC
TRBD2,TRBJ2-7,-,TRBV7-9,CASSLFVAGGLGNYEQYF,TGTGCCAGCAGCTTATTTGTGGCGGGAGGACTAGGTAACTACGAGCAGTACTTC
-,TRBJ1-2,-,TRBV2,CASSERTIGYTF,TGTGCCAGCAGTGAGAGGACAATCGGCTACACCTTC
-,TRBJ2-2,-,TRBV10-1,CASSGQDGGTGELFF,TGCGCCAGCAGCGGACAGGACGGAGGGACCGGGGAGCTGTTTTTT
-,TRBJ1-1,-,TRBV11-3,CASSPREGAEAFF,TGTGCCAGCAGCCCTCGGGAGGGAGCTGAAGCTTTCTTT
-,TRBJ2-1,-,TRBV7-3,CASSLFSAGVNEQFF,TGTGCCAGCAGCTTATTCAGTGCCGGGGTCAATGAGCAGTTCTTC
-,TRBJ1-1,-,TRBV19,CASSKRIDTEAFF,TGTGCCAGTAGTAAGAGGATTGACACTGAAGCTTTCTTT
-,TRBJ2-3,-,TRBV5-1,CASTPSFFTDTQYF,TGCGCCAGCACTCCGTCCTTTTTCACAGATACGCAGTATTTT